This is a list of T cell receptor beta chains from one sample in a study of blood T cell repertoires in COVID-19. Using immunoSEQ multiplex PCR, the repertoire was profiled, and TCRdb retains in-frame clones only, with some absent. The repertoire includes hundreds of thousands of clones, 80% to 90% of them detected once, and over 1.1% sits in the top ten. Sample: peripheral blood. Receptors originate from a man aged 80 or over with acute or convalescent COVID-19. The CDR3 runs from the conserved cysteine through the conserved F or W. A D gene is named only where the DNA matches it firmly. Only some rows state a clone size, as once, few, many or a class for expanded clones.

J	D	V	size	DNA	CDR3
TRBJ2-7	TRBD1	TRBV7-2	.	TGTGCCAGCAGCTTATTTGGGACAGGGCTGGCAGACGAGCAGTACTTC	CASSLFGTGLADEQYF
TRBJ2-7	.	TRBV5-1	.	TGCGCCAGCAGTTCTACCGCGGGACTGAGCTCCTACGAGCAGTACTTC	CASSSTAGLSSYEQYF
TRBJ1-1	.	TRBV6-1	few	TGTGCCAGCAGTGAGACCAGGGCAAACACTGAAGCTTTCTTT	CASSETRANTEAFF
TRBJ2-3	TRBD2	TRBV10-3	once	TGTGCCATCAGTGACGAAGCGGGAGGGCCCGATACGCAGTATTTT	CAISDEAGGPDTQYF
TRBJ1-2	.	TRBV6-5	.	TGTGCCAGCAGTTTTCGGGGCTATGGCTACACCTTC	CASSFRGYGYTF
TRBJ2-5	.	TRBV18	.	TGTGCCAGCTCACCTTCCGGACAGAAAGAGACCCAGTACTTC	CASSPSGQKETQYF
TRBJ2-1	TRBD2	TRBV27	.	TGTGCCAGCAGTTGGACTAGCCTAGGCAATGAGCAGTTCTTC	CASSWTSLGNEQFF
TRBJ2-5	TRBD2	TRBV7-3	.	TGTGCCAGCAGCTTAACTAGCGGGAGTGAGACCCAGTACTTC	CASSLTSGSETQYF
TRBJ1-5	TRBD1	TRBV6-5	once	TGTGCCAGCACCAACTTACAGGGGTCCAATCAGCCCCAGCATTTT	CASTNLQGSNQPQHF
TRBJ1-6	TRBD1	TRBV7-9	.	TGTGCCAGCAGCTTAGTAGGGACAGGAAATTCACCCCTCCACTTT	CASSLVGTGNSPLHF
TRBJ2-5	.	TRBV29-1	.	TGCAGCGTTGTTGTGGGAGGTGAAGAGACCCAGTACTTC	CSVVVGGEETQYF
TRBJ1-5	.	TRBV5-5	.	TGTGCCAGCAGCTTTGCAGAAACTCAGCCCCAGCATTTT	CASSFAETQPQHF
TRBJ2-7	TRBD2	TRBV7-2	.	TGTGCCAGCAGCCGGAGCGGGAGGGCTAATGAGCAGTACTTC	CASSRSGRANEQYF
TRBJ2-4	.	TRBV14	.	TGTGCCAGCAGCCAAGGTAACAGGGCCGAATACAAAAACATTCAGTACTTC	CASSQGNRAEYKNIQYF
TRBJ1-1	.	TRBV19	once	TGTGCCAGTAGTATATCACCAGTGAACACTGAAGCTTTCTTT	CASSISPVNTEAFF
TRBJ2-1	.	TRBV18	.	TGTGCCAGCTCACCAAACAGGGATAGCTCCTACAATGAGCAGTTCTTC	CASSPNRDSSYNEQFF
TRBJ2-1	.	TRBV10-3	once	TGTGCCATCAGTGCGGGGGACTACAATGAGCAGTTCTTC	CAISAGDYNEQFF
TRBJ2-1	TRBD1	TRBV7-2	once	TGTGCCAGCAGCCGTTCCACCTCCGGGACAGGGACCTACAATGAGCAGTTCTTC	CASSRSTSGTGTYNEQFF
TRBJ1-1	.	TRBV11-2	.	TGTGCCAGCACCCCGACAGGGAACACTGAAGCTTTCTTT	CASTPTGNTEAFF
TRBJ1-1	.	TRBV6-5	.	TGTGCCAGCAGTTACGGGCCCCCTGCAATGAACACTGAAGCTTTCTTT	CASSYGPPAMNTEAFF
TRBJ2-3	TRBD2	TRBV11-3	.	TGTGCCAGCAGCTTGCAGCGGGGGATGAGCACAGATACGCAGTATTTT	CASSLQRGMSTDTQYF
TRBJ2-7	TRBD1	TRBV6-2/TRBV6-3	.	TGTGCCAGCAGGTACCGGGACAGGCGAGACGAGCAGTACTTC	CASRYRDRRDEQYF
TRBJ1-6	.	TRBV3-1/TRBV3-2	.	TGTGCCAGCAGCCAGCTTCAGGGGCGTTCACCCCTCCACTTT	CASSQLQGRSPLHF
TRBJ2-3	TRBD1	TRBV14	.	TGTGCCAGCAGCCAAGTGGGACAGACAACAGATACGCAGTATTTT	CASSQVGQTTDTQYF